This TCR beta chain derives from a study of T-cell memory formation after mild COVID-19. General study points: Those CD4+ clones that contracted were mainly in CM and EM (CD8+ ones in EMRA).

TCRdb reanalysed the 5' RACE reads using MiXCR and keeps one entry per CDR3 protein. The sample lists some 270,000 distinct CDR3 sequences; roughly 14% were seen once. CDR3 length: 16 amino acids. Trimming removed 3 bases from V and 2 bases from J, with 14 bases in between. Germline V gene sequence: CDR1 LGHNA, CDR2 YNFKEQ. In its sample, this clonotype was seen a few times. Its antigen is as yet unknown. The TCR was taken from an adult woman who had mild COVID-19 (a few samples of this study predate the infection). Cell type and time point are not known. The sample comprised PBMCs or a T cell subset sorted from them (not recorded which). The chain is built from TRBV4-2 and TRBJ2-1; a possible D gene is TRBD2 (6 bases). In nucleotides, the CDR3 is TGTGCCAGCAGCCAGGCGACTAGTCCACCCTACAATGAGCAGTTCTTC. Amino acids: CASSQATSPPYNEQFF.